A selection of T cell receptor beta chains follows, all from one sample in a study of blood T cells in healthy people across ages. TCRdb itself ran the 5' RACE reads through MiXCR, one entry per CDR3 protein. The sample has roughly 1,800,000 distinct CDR3 sequences; about 50% are singletons. The sequenced sample was blood. These receptors came from a woman between 35 and 50 years old in good health. The CDR3 runs from the conserved cysteine through the conserved F or W. D genes are given only for firm matches. Not all rows give a size; the values are once, few, many and, for expanded clones, a class.

>TRBD1|TRBV7-2|NA|TRBJ2-2
TGTGCCAGCAGCTTAGCACGGACAGGGGTAGATACCGGGGAGCTGTTTTTT
CASSLARTGVDTGELFF
>NA|TRBV28|NA|TRBJ2-1
TGTGCCAGCAGTTTGTCTGGGCCCGGCAACAATGAGCAGTTCTTC
CASSLSGPGNNEQFF
>TRBD1|TRBV7-9|NA|TRBJ2-3
TGTGCCAGCAGCTTAGGGTTGCAGGGGGCAGATACGCAGTATTTT
CASSLGLQGADTQYF
>NA|TRBV20-1|NA|TRBJ2-5
TGCAGTGCTAGCCGGACAGATAGCGGTCAAGAGACCCAGTACTTC
CSASRTDSGQETQYF
>TRBD1|TRBV27|NA|TRBJ1-4
TGTGCCAGCAGTCCAGGGGGAGGCCGCGAACTGTTTTTT
CASSPGGGRELFF
>TRBD2|TRBV20-1|once|TRBJ2-3
TGCAGTGCTAGACCATTTGCCAGACTAGCGGGGGGGCCGGATACGCAGTATTTT
CSARPFARLAGGPDTQYF
>NA|TRBV12-3/TRBV12-4|few|TRBJ1-4
TGTGCTAGCAGTTTAGCCGCAGGGGACGAAAAACTGTTTTTT
CASSLAAGDEKLFF
>NA|TRBV27|NA|TRBJ1-2
TGTGCCAGCAGGGAGGGGCCCGGTGGCTACACCTTC
CASREGPGGYTF
>TRBD2|TRBV10-3|NA|TRBJ2-5
TGTGCCATCAGCTCCCCCGGCGGGCAAGGGAGGGAGCAGTACTTC
CAISSPGGQGREQYF
>NA|TRBV20-1|few|TRBJ1-5
TGCAGTGCTAGCAATCAGGGAGGGGATCAGCCCCAGCATTTT
CSASNQGGDQPQHF
>NA|TRBV3-1|NA|TRBJ2-7
TGTGCCAGCAGCCAAGTAGCAGGGAAACGCGAGCAGTACTTC
CASSQVAGKREQYF
>TRBD2|TRBV7-2|NA|TRBJ2-3
TGTGCCAGCAGCTTAGCACTAGCGGGGGGGTCCGATACGCAGTATTTT
CASSLALAGGSDTQYF
>NA|TRBV7-2|NA|TRBJ2-7
TGTGCCGGCAGCTTGGATGAATACGAGCAGTACTTC
CAGSLDEYEQYF
>NA|TRBV6-6|few|TRBJ2-3
TGTGCCAGCAGTTACTCGCTTCCCCCGAGCACAGATACGCAGTATTTT
CASSYSLPPSTDTQYF
>NA|TRBV6-2/TRBV6-3|NA|TRBJ1-5
TGTGCCAGCACCCCAGGGAACAATCAGCCCCAGCATTTT
CASTPGNNQPQHF
>TRBD1|TRBV7-2|NA|TRBJ2-7
TGTGCCAGCAGTTGGACCGGGACAGGGGGTTACGAGCAGTACTTC
CASSWTGTGGYEQYF
>TRBD1|TRBV12-3/TRBV12-4|NA|TRBJ2-5
TGTGCCAGCAGTTTGGGACAGGGGCTTGGGACCCAGTACTTC
CASSLGQGLGTQYF
>NA|TRBV6-6|NA|TRBJ2-6
TGTGCCAGCAGACTGGACAGCAGCTCTGGGGCCAACGTCCTGACTTTC
CASRLDSSSGANVLTF
>NA|TRBV3-1|NA|TRBJ1-2
TGTGCCAGCAGCCCTCCTCGACCGGGGACTGGAGGCTACACCTTC
CASSPPRPGTGGYTF
>NA|TRBV6-6|once|TRBJ2-2
TGTGCCAGCAGAGGGGTATCCGGGGAGCTGTTTTTT
CASRGVSGELFF
>TRBD1|TRBV20-1|NA|TRBJ1-1
TGCAGTGCTGGGAGCGGTAACAGGGGAAGGAACACTGAAGCTTTCTTT
CSAGSGNRGRNTEAFF
>TRBD2|TRBV6-4|NA|TRBJ2-1
TGTGCCAGCAGTGACTCGAGGGCGGGGGGTCTTACCATCTACAATGAGCAGTTCTTC
CASSDSRAGGLTIYNEQFF
>NA|TRBV10-3|few|TRBJ2-7
TGTGCCATCAGTGATAAACAGGTCGCGGCGTACGAGCAGTACTTC
CAISDKQVAAYEQYF
>TRBD1|TRBV20-1|few|TRBJ2-5
TGCAGTGCTGATAAAACAGGGGTGGGAGAGACCCAGTACTTC
CSADKTGVGETQYF
>NA|TRBV4-3|NA|TRBJ1-3
TGCGCCAGCAGCCAAGAGAGGAAAGGGACCGCCGGCCACACCATATATTTT
CASSQERKGTAGHTIYF
>NA|TRBV10-3|NA|TRBJ2-1
TGTGCCATCAGTGAAGTCAATGAGCAGTTCTTC
CAISEVNEQFF
>NA|TRBV12-3/TRBV12-4|NA|TRBJ2-4
TGTGCCGGCGGAGAGGGGCCCACGCTAGCCAAAAACATTCAGTACTTC
CAGGEGPTLAKNIQYF
>NA|TRBV6-2/TRBV6-3|NA|TRBJ2-1
TGTGCCAGCAGCTCCCTTTGGGGGGCCCCGAGCTCCTACAATGAGCAGTTCTTC
CASSSLWGAPSSYNEQFF
>NA|TRBV20-1|few|TRBJ1-6
TGCAGTGCTAACCCAACCGACAGCTACAACTCCTATAATTCACCCCTCCACTTT
CSANPTDSYNSYNSPLHF
>TRBD1|TRBV10-3|few|TRBJ2-7
TGTGCCATCAGTGAGGGCGTGGGAGCAGGGGGTTTCTACGAGCAGTACTTC
CAISEGVGAGGFYEQYF
>NA|TRBV12-3/TRBV12-4|once|TRBJ2-1
TGTGCCAGCAGTTTCGTTCTTTGCGAGCAGTTCTTC
CASSFVLCEQFF
>NA|TRBV12-3/TRBV12-4|NA|TRBJ2-1
TGTGCCAGCAGTTATCGACAGGACAATGAGCAGTTCTTC
CASSYRQDNEQFF
>NA|TRBV2|NA|TRBJ1-1
TGTGCCAGCAGACGACAGGCATTGAACACTGAAGCTTTCTTT
CASRRQALNTEAFF
>NA|TRBV9|NA|TRBJ2-5
TGTGCCAGCAGCGTAGATTGGGGATACGAGACCCAGTACTTC
CASSVDWGYETQYF
>NA|TRBV5-1|NA|TRBJ2-1
TGCGCCAGCAGCCCGGGCGGGGTTCGGTCCTACAATGAGCAGTTCTTC
CASSPGGVRSYNEQFF
>NA|TRBV6-5|NA|TRBJ2-7
TGTGCCAGCAGTTACGCGGGGGACAGGAACTACGAGCAGTACTTC
CASSYAGDRNYEQYF
>NA|TRBV6-2/TRBV6-3|NA|TRBJ2-4
TGTGCCAGCTCAAATGTAGCCAAAAACATTCAGTACTTC
CASSNVAKNIQYF
>NA|TRBV20-1|NA|TRBJ1-5
TGCAGTGCTAGCAGCGGCCTAGGGGGTCAGCCCCAGCATTTT
CSASSGLGGQPQHF
>NA|TRBV5-1|NA|TRBJ2-3
TGCGCCAGCAGCTTGTCGTTTGGCAGCTCCGGGACAGATACGCAGTATTTT
CASSLSFGSSGTDTQYF
>NA|TRBV27|NA|TRBJ1-4
TGTGCCAGCAGTCGCGCCGGGACGGAGATTGAAAAACTGTTTTTT
CASSRAGTEIEKLFF
>TRBD2|TRBV29-1|many|TRBJ2-3
TGCAGCGTTGAGACGGGGGGGCTCGTTAGTGATACGCAGTATTTT
CSVETGGLVSDTQYF
>NA|TRBV21-1|NA|TRBJ2-1
TGTGCCAGCAGCAAAGGAGGTTGGACCCCAGGGGGATACAATGAGCAGTTCTTC
CASSKGGWTPGGYNEQFF
>TRBD1|TRBV5-1|few|TRBJ2-1
TGCGCCAGCAGCTTGACCGGGACAGGGTTCGATGAGCAGTTCTTC
CASSLTGTGFDEQFF